One sample yielded the 28 T cell receptor beta chains listed below, sequenced in a study of cytomegalovirus exposure and HLA in healthy donors. PCR employed 60 Vbeta and 13 Jbeta primers. Using immunoSEQ multiplex PCR, the repertoire was profiled, and TCRdb retains in-frame clones only, with some absent. In the table there are about 160,000 clones, 75% to 85% of which are singletons. Input material: PBMCs. All receptors derive from a woman in her fifties or sixties in good health and CMV-seronegative.

The rearrangement links TRBV18 to TRBJ2-1, with 10 bases matching TRBD1. Germline lookup yields CDR1 KGHSH and CDR2 LQKENI. This CDR3 contains 16 residues. With V trimmed by 4 bases and J by 4 bases, 7 bases remained unmatched. CDR3 DNA: TGTGCCAGCTCACTCCTGGACAGGGGGGGGTACAATGAGCAGTTCTTC. Encoded protein: CASSLLDRGGYNEQFF.

V usage is TRBV6-5 and J usage is TRBJ2-3; 10 bases fit TRBD1. Germline V gene lookup returns CDR1 MNHEY and CDR2 SVGAGI. The V gene end was trimmed by 6 bases and the J gene end by 4 bases; junction bases not matched to a gene: 4. The CDR3 extends over 14 amino acids. CDR3 bases: TGTGCCAGCAGGAGGACAGGGGGAGCAGATACGCAGTATTTT. Its protein is CASRRTGGADTQYF.

The J gene is TRBJ2-2, the V gene TRBV7-2; 11 bases align to TRBD2. From germline, CDR1 is SGHTA and CDR2 FQGNSA. The CDR3 sequence is 18 residues long. V lost 3 bases to trimming and J lost 5 bases; unmatched junction nucleotides: 11. CDR3 amino acids: CASSFVSLAGGTTGELFF. The CDR3 bases are TGTGCCAGCAGCTTTGTCTCCCTAGCGGGAGGAACGACCGGGGAGCTGTTTTTT.

The chain uses TRBV7-2 and TRBJ1-1; 12 bases line up with TRBD1. The CDR3 totals 16 residues. Germline V lookup: CDR1 SGHTA, CDR2 FQGNSA. J was trimmed by 6 bases and V by 6 bases; bases with no gene match: 11. DNA of the CDR3: TGTGCCAGCAGGTACTTAAGGGGACAGGGGGCTTCTGAAGCTTTCTTT. Translation: CASRYLRGQGASEAFF.

The chain joins TRBV15 to TRBJ2-1, with D perhaps TRBD2 (5 bases). Germline CDR1 and CDR2: LNHNV and YYDKDF (reference sequence). V lost 0 bases and J lost 2, with 11 bases in between. CDR3 length: 16 amino acids. The CDR3, as DNA: TGTGCCACCAGCAGAGACGGGGTGACTACCTACAATGAGCAGTTCTTC. As protein: CATSRDGVTTYNEQFF.

The rearrangement uses TRBV28 and TRBJ2-7, with 9 bases matching TRBD2. The V gene end was trimmed by 2 bases and the J gene end by 5 bases; junction bases not matched to a gene: 4. In germline, CDR1 is MDHEN, CDR2 SYDVKM. CDR3 length: 14 residues. The CDR3 bases are TGTGCCAGCAGTTTAGCGGGAGGGTCTAACGAGCAGTACTTC. Protein sequence: CASSLAGGSNEQYF.

The rearrangement uses TRBV7-2 and TRBJ2-7; 10 bases map to TRBD2. Germline V gene data show CDR1 as SGHTA and CDR2 as FQGNSA. V gave up 3 bases and J gave up 5 bases; unmatched junction bases: 4. This CDR3 is built from 14 residues. This CDR3 reads CASSLSGGAHEQYF. CDR3 in DNA: TGTGCCAGCAGCTTGAGCGGGGGGGCCCACGAGCAGTACTTC.

The CDR3 protein is CASSPRSVFTNYGYTF. The CDR3 DNA sequence: TGTGCCAGCTCACCCCGGAGTGTGTTTACTAACTATGGCTACACCTTC. The chain couples TRBV18 to TRBJ1-2; D ambiguous. CDR1 is KGHSH, CDR2 LQKENI, per germline. The CDR3 loop spans 16 amino acids. The germline V and J ends were trimmed by 3 bases and 0 bases, with 14 bases remaining between them. Supplemented by reference TRBV18 and TRBJ1-2, the full variable domain reads NAGVMQNPRHLVRRRGQEARLRCSPMKGHSHVYWYRQLPEEGLKFMVYLQKENIIDESGMPKERFSAEFPKEGPSILRIQQVVRGDSAAYFCASSPRSVFTNYGYTFGSGTRLTVV.

The V call is TRBV4-2, the J call TRBJ2-5; perhaps TRBD2 as D (6 bases). Germline loops: CDR1 LGHNA, CDR2 YNFKEQ. The germline V and J ends were trimmed by 2 bases and 5 bases, with 12 bases remaining between them. This CDR3 contains 14 residues. The chain's CDR3 is CASSQQEGTETQYF. The DNA for the CDR3 is TGTGCCAGCAGCCAACAGGAGGGAACGGAGACCCAGTACTTC.

This chain links TRBV6-1 with TRBJ2-5; D may be TRBD1 (6 bases). Germline V gene sequence: CDR1 MNHNS, CDR2 SASEGT. This CDR3 region has 15 residues. V dropped 4 bases and J dropped 1 base, with 13 bases sitting between them. The CDR3 DNA reads as TGTGCCAGCAGTGCTTCAACAGGGATCCAAGAGACCCAGTACTTC. This translates into CASSASTGIQETQYF.

V gene TRBV11-2 combines with J gene TRBJ2-1; TRBD2 agrees at 11 bases. The V and J ends lost 2 bases and 9 bases, in that order; junction bases with no gene match: 6. The CDR3 contains 15 residues. From germline, CDR1 is SGHAT and CDR2 FQNNGV. CDR3 bases: TGTGCCAGCAGCTTACTAGCGGGAGGAGTGGGTGAGCAGTTCTTC. Residues: CASSLLAGGVGEQFF.

The CDR3 loop is CAWTLEGRSTDTQYF. CDR3 sequence (DNA): TGTGCCTGGACCCTAGAAGGCCGAAGCACAGATACGCAGTATTTT. The chain is built from TRBV30 and TRBJ2-3; no reliable D call. The CDR3 consists of 15 residues. V shed 4 bases and J shed 0 bases, with 14 bases lying between them. Germline CDR1 GTSNPN, CDR2 SVGIG (reference sequence).

The table lists this clone with a count of one. The chain carries TRBV28 and TRBJ2-2, with D possibly matching TRBD1 (5 bases). The germline CDR1 and CDR2 sequences are MDHEN and SYDVKM. The CDR3 runs to 14 residues. The germline V and J ends were trimmed by 7 bases and 1 base, with 10 bases remaining between them. CDR3: CASIGAVNTGELFF. The CDR3 region has the DNA TGTGCCAGCATAGGGGCGGTGAACACCGGGGAGCTGTTTTTT. The whole variable domain, remainder taken from reference TRBV28 and TRBJ2-2, is DVKVTQSSRYLVKRTGEKVFLECVQDMDHENMFWYRQDPGLGLRLIYFSYDVKMKEKGDIPEGYSVSREKKERFSLILESASTNQTSMYLCASIGAVNTGELFFGEGSRLTVL.

J is TRBJ1-2 and V is TRBV19; 10 bases match TRBD1. The V segment lost 5 bases and the J segment 6 bases; nucleotides outside the gene matches: 3. The CDR3 spans 13 residues. Per the germline V gene, CDR1 is LNHDA and CDR2 is SQIVND (reference sequence). The CDR3 DNA reads TGTGCCAGTAGTCTCGGGACAGGGGATGGCTACACCTTC. Protein: CASSLGTGDGYTF.

The chain recombines TRBV2 with TRBJ1-2, with D unclear. The CDR3 runs to 15 residues. The germline gives CDR1 SNHLY, CDR2 FYNNEI. Trimming removed 6 bases at V and 4 bases at J, with 18 bases between. The CDR3 DNA is TGTGCCAGCAGCCCTCTATTGGAGATAGGCTATGGCTACACCTTC. This encodes CASSPLLEIGYGYTF.

This chain uses TRBV7-2 with TRBJ2-7; possible D gene TRBD2, 6 bases. The CDR3 has 17 amino acids. The ends were cut back, 1 base at V and 3 bases at J, with 19 bases in the middle. Germline values: CDR1 SGHTA, CDR2 FQGNSA. The CDR3 loop reads CASSLGRFGGGDYEQYF. CDR3 nucleotide sequence: TGTGCCAGCAGCTTAGGGAGGTTCGGGGGAGGAGACTACGAGCAGTACTTC.

V and J are TRBV11-2 and TRBJ1-1; possible D gene TRBD1, 5 bases. Trimming shortened V by 4 bases and J by 4 bases, and 13 bases separated the two germline ends. CDR3 length: 14 residues. Looked up from germline, CDR1 is SGHAT and CDR2 is FQNNGV. CDR3 in amino acids: CASSSFQGGTEAFF. CDR3 nucleotides: TGTGCCAGCAGCTCATTTCAGGGTGGCACTGAAGCTTTCTTT.

V usage is TRBV5-1 and J usage is TRBJ1-1; TRBD1 agrees at 8 bases. CDR1 and CDR2 from the germline V gene are SGHRS and YFSETQ. V shed 3 bases and J 1 base; nucleotides not matched to a gene: 11. This CDR3 has 17 amino acids. CDR3 sequence: CASSSRGLSSRNTEAFF. CDR3 nucleotide sequence: TGCGCCAGCAGCTCCAGGGGGCTCTCCTCGAGGAACACTGAAGCTTTCTTT.

This clone was found a few times. This chain joins TRBV12-5 and TRBJ2-5; TRBD2 is a possible D gene (5 bases). Trimming took 6 bases from V and 3 from J, leaving 11 bases between them. The CDR3 has 13 residues. Germline lookup yields CDR1 LGHNT and CDR2 FRNRAP. The CDR3 nucleotides are TGTGCTAGTGGCCCGTTTAGCGAAGAGACCCAGTACTTC. Protein: CASGPFSEETQYF. The variable domain in full, with the rest retrieved from reference TRBV12-5 and TRBJ2-5, is DARVTQTPRHKVTEMGQEVTMRCQPILGHNTVFWYRQTMMQGLELLAYFRNRAPLDDSGMPKDRFSAEMPDATLATLKIQPSEPRDSAVYFCASGPFSEETQYFGPGTRLLVL.

The genes are TRBV6-1 and TRBJ2-2; 8 nucleotides match TRBD2. J was trimmed by 6 bases and V by 10 bases; bases with no gene match: 7. From germline, CDR1 is MNHNS and CDR2 SASEGT. This CDR3 contains 13 residues. The chain's CDR3 is CAIPAGGPGELFF. The DNA for the CDR3 is TGTGCCATCCCGGCGGGAGGACCCGGGGAGCTGTTTTTT.

This CDR3 is CASGLVLGEGRTEAFF. In nucleotides, the CDR3 is TGTGCTAGTGGTTTGGTACTGGGGGAGGGGAGGACTGAAGCTTTCTTT. The chain links TRBV12-5 to TRBJ1-1; TRBD1 might be the D (5 bases). This CDR3 comprises 16 residues. Trimming removed 0 bases at V and 5 bases at J, with 16 bases between. Per germline, CDR1 LGHNT and CDR2 FRNRAP.

The chain joins TRBV2 to TRBJ1-1; no firm D call. Trimming took 2 bases from V and 11 from J, leaving 15 bases between them. Germline CDR1 is SNHLY and CDR2 is FYNNEI. This CDR3 region has 13 residues. CDR3 region: CASSESDRSLAFF. CDR3 bases: TGTGCCAGCAGTGAAAGTGATCGGTCTTTGGCTTTCTTT.

V is TRBV6-1 and J is TRBJ2-3, with 10 bases matching TRBD2. Germline V gene lookup returns CDR1 MNHNS and CDR2 SASEGT. CDR3 size: 16 residues. With 3 bases clipped from V and 4 bases from J, the junction kept 7 bases outside the gene matches. This chain's CDR3 is CASSETASGRSDTQYF. The CDR3 DNA reads TGTGCCAGCAGTGAGACCGCTAGCGGGAGATCAGATACGCAGTATTTT.

There are a few counts of this clone. V usage is TRBV18 and J usage is TRBJ1-3; D perhaps matches TRBD1 (6 bases). Germline lookup yields CDR1 KGHSH and CDR2 LQKENI. The CDR3 consists of 15 residues. Between the trimmed V and J ends, which lost 6 bases and 2 bases, there was a span of 14 bases. The CDR3 nucleotides read TGTGCCAGCTCCCTATCGGACAGTCCTGGAAACACCATATATTTT. This gives the protein CASSLSDSPGNTIYF.

The V and J genes are TRBV4-3 and TRBJ2-5, with D perhaps matching TRBD2 (6 bases). CDR1 is LGHNA and CDR2 is YSLEER in the germline V gene. The germline V and J ends were trimmed by 4 bases and 2 bases, with 17 bases remaining between them. The CDR3 totals 16 residues. CDR3 nucleotides: TGCGCCAGCAGCCCCGGGCGGGCAGCGGGTCAAGAGACCCAGTACTTC. Translation gives CASSPGRAAGQETQYF.

The gene calls are TRBV25-1 and TRBJ1-6, with D possibly TRBD1 on 5 matching bases. This CDR3 comprises 13 residues. Trimming took 6 bases from V and 8 from J, leaving 11 bases between them. Germline assignment: CDR1 MGHDK and CDR2 SYGVNS. For the CDR3, the DNA is TGTGCCAGCAGCCGGGGGAGCGATTCACCCCTCCACTTT. Translating it yields CASSRGSDSPLHF.

This clone was observed a handful of times. This chain uses TRBV6-1 with TRBJ1-1; a weak D match, TRBD1 (6 bases). Germline values: CDR1 MNHNS, CDR2 SASEGT. The CDR3 runs to 14 residues. V was trimmed by 5 bases and J by 3 bases, leaving 13 bases between them. CDR3 nucleotides: TGTGCCAGCAGTTTCTCAGGGGAACACACTGAAGCTTTCTTT. It is translated as CASSFSGEHTEAFF.

This chain links TRBV4-2 with TRBJ2-4; 16 bases line up with TRBD2. The trim removed 4 bases at V and 8 bases at J, leaving 8 bases unmatched. Germline assignment: CDR1 LGHNA and CDR2 YNFKEQ. The CDR3 consists of 17 residues. CDR3 in DNA: TGTGCCAGCAGCCGAGGGACTAGCGGGGGGGCATCAGACATTCAGTACTTC. It codes for CASSRGTSGGASDIQYF.